The 31 T cell receptor beta chains listed next were all sequenced from one sample in a study of T cells after yellow fever vaccination. TCRdb re-called the 5' RACE reads through MiXCR, storing one row per CDR3 protein. The sample lists 400,000 to 650,000 distinct CDR3 sequences, around a fifth occurring once. Sequencing used PBMCs, obtained about 21 days after the first yellow fever vaccination. Receptors originate from a young man who received the YFV17D yellow fever vaccine.

This clonotype turned up a few times. The rearrangement links TRBV11-2 to TRBJ2-1; D may be TRBD2 (6 bases). The V and J ends lost 2 bases and 7 bases respectively, with 9 bases between them. The CDR3 runs to 13 residues. CDR1 SGHAT and CDR2 FQNNGV come from the germline V gene. This CDR3 is CASSLPSANEQFF. CDR3 in DNA: TGTGCCAGCAGCTTACCTAGCGCAAATGAGCAGTTCTTC.

The chain carries TRBV18 and TRBJ2-1; possible D gene TRBD2, 5 bases. The CDR3 has 12 amino acids. CDR1 KGHSH and CDR2 LQKENI come from the germline V gene. V gave up 5 bases and J gave up 8 bases, with 10 bases separating them. The CDR3 sequence is CASSREGDEQFF. CDR3 nucleotide sequence: TGTGCCAGCTCAAGAGAGGGAGATGAGCAGTTCTTC.

This chain links TRBV7-2 with TRBJ1-1; D call uncertain. CDR3 length equals 15 residues. Germline V gene lookup returns CDR1 SGHTA and CDR2 FQGNSA. V dropped 3 bases and J dropped 3 bases, with 14 bases sitting between them. CDR3 residues: CASSFYGWGDTEAFF. The CDR3 region has the DNA TGTGCCAGCAGCTTCTACGGCTGGGGAGACACTGAAGCTTTCTTT.

The V gene is TRBV5-1, the J gene TRBJ1-2; 7 nucleotides align to TRBD1. The ends lost 4 bases at V and 6 bases at J; junction bases unmatched: 15. The CDR3 contains 16 residues. Germline V lookup: CDR1 SGHRS, CDR2 YFSETQ. CDR3 in amino acids: CASSPQTGSSSDGYTF. CDR3 sequence (DNA): TGCGCCAGCAGCCCTCAGACAGGGTCTTCTTCGGATGGCTACACCTTC.

J is TRBJ2-5 and V is TRBV6-1, with TRBD2 identical over 14 bases. The length of the CDR3 is 18 residues. Germline V lookup: CDR1 MNHNS, CDR2 SASEGT. V shed 6 bases, J shed 5 bases, and the junction held 14 bases outside the gene matches. The CDR3 DNA follows: TGTGCCAGCAGGAAATGGACTAGCGGGGGGAATCAAGGGGAGACCCAGTACTTC. Translated: CASRKWTSGGNQGETQYF.

This clonotype has a handful of counts. The rearrangement joins TRBV27 to TRBJ2-3; TRBD2 matches 9 bases. The CDR3 loop spans 16 amino acids. The V segment lost 5 bases and the J segment 11 bases; nucleotides outside the gene matches: 17. CDR1 is MNHEY, CDR2 SMNVEV, per germline (reference sequence). This CDR3 reads CASSPLAGPIVFGQYF. The DNA of the CDR3 is TGTGCCAGCAGTCCTCTAGCGGGGCCCATTGTTTTCGGGCAGTATTTT.

In this sample, this clonotype turned up a few times. This chain uses TRBV9 with TRBJ2-5; D is ambiguous. There are 14 residues in the CDR3. V dropped 4 bases and J dropped 2 bases, with 12 bases sitting between them. The germline V gene encodes CDR1 SGDLS and CDR2 YYNGEE. The CDR3, as DNA: TGTGCCAGCAGCTCCGGGCCTATTCAAGAGACCCAGTACTTC. This sequence encodes CASSSGPIQETQYF.

The chain is built from TRBV15 and TRBJ2-7, with 7 nucleotides matching TRBD2. Germline V gives CDR1 LNHNV, CDR2 YYDKDF (reference sequence). With 0 bases clipped from V and 5 bases from J, the junction kept 7 bases outside the gene matches. The CDR3 consists of 15 residues. The CDR3 region has the DNA TGTGCCACCAGCAGAGATGGGGGGGGGTGGGACGAGCAGTACTTC. This encodes CATSRDGGGWDEQYF.

This chain connects TRBV7-8 to TRBJ1-2; 8 bases fit TRBD1. From germline, CDR1 is SGHVS and CDR2 FQNEAQ. This CDR3 contains 14 residues. V gave up 2 bases and J gave up 8 bases; unmatched junction bases: 7. In nucleotides, the CDR3 is TGTGCCAGCAGCTTATCGGGACAGGTCGACGGCTACACCTTC. Protein product: CASSLSGQVDGYTF.

The chain couples TRBV25-1 to TRBJ1-5; 7 bases map to TRBD1. Looked up from germline, CDR1 is MGHDK and CDR2 is SYGVNS. This CDR3 is 13 amino acids long. Unmatched junction bases numbered 7, after V lost 10 bases and J lost 4 bases. The CDR3 bases are TGTGCCACCGCGGGACAGTCGAATCAGCCCCAGCATTTT. Translating it yields CATAGQSNQPQHF.

The rearrangement joins TRBV6-5 to TRBJ1-4; no reliable D call. Trimming took 2 bases from V and 6 from J, leaving 16 bases between them. Per the germline V gene, CDR1 is MNHEY and CDR2 is SVGAGI. The CDR3 has 16 amino acids. CDR3 sequence reads: CASSYPQVDFYEKLFF. The CDR3 DNA reads TGTGCCAGCAGTTACCCCCAGGTGGACTTCTATGAAAAACTGTTTTTT.

This clonotype was observed a few times. The chain couples TRBV15 to TRBJ2-5; 7 nucleotides match TRBD1. The V segment lost 5 bases and the J segment 5 bases; nucleotides outside the gene matches: 8. The CDR3 sequence is 14 residues long. Germline CDR1 reads LNHNV; CDR2 reads YYDKDF (reference sequence). CDR3 DNA sequence: TGTGCCACCAGCCTAGGGGGCTTGGGGGAGACCCAGTACTTC. Protein: CATSLGGLGETQYF. The full variable domain, rest sourced from reference TRBV15 and TRBJ2-5, is DAMVIQNPRYQVTQFGKPVTLSCSQTLNHNVMYWYQQKSSQAPKLLFHYYDKDFNNEADTPDNFQSRRPNTSFCFLDIRSPGLGDTAMYLCATSLGGLGETQYFGPGTRLLVL.

The chain is built from TRBV7-2 and TRBJ2-5; D remains unclear. The V gene's germline CDR1 is SGHTA and CDR2 FQGNSA. This CDR3 comprises 14 residues. V was trimmed by 4 bases and J by 1 base, leaving 10 bases between them. The CDR3 DNA is TGTGCCAGCAGCTCCTCCCAAGTCCAAGAGACCCAGTACTTC. This sequence encodes CASSSSQVQETQYF.

The rearrangement joins TRBV6-2 or TRBV6-3 to TRBJ1-5, with D possibly TRBD1 on 6 matching bases. Trimming stripped 2 bases from V and 6 bases from J, with 11 bases between. The germline V gene has CDR1 MNHEY and CDR2 SVGEGT. The CDR3 runs to 14 residues. The CDR3 loop is CASSYGRGPQPQHF. The CDR3 DNA follows: TGTGCCAGCAGTTACGGCAGGGGCCCTCAGCCCCAGCATTTT.

This clonotype has just a few counts. In DNA form, the CDR3 reads TGTGCCAGCTTGGGAGCTGGGGCCAACGTCCTGACTTTC. It specifies CASLGAGANVLTF. This rearrangement joins TRBV6-6 to TRBJ2-6; possibly TRBD2 for D (5 bases). CDR3 size: 13 residues. Germline CDR1 reads MNHNY; CDR2 reads SVGAGI (reference sequence). Trimming shortened V by 8 bases and J by 2 bases, and 7 bases separated the two germline ends.

This rearrangement joins TRBV10-3 to TRBJ2-5, with 11 bases identical to TRBD2. V was clipped by 7 bases and J by 5 bases; unmatched bases: 12. Germline V lookup: CDR1 ENHRY, CDR2 SYGVKD. The CDR3 has 16 amino acids. CDR3 bases: TGTGCCATCACGGATTATAGCGGGGGGGGTCGGGAGACCCAGTACTTC. It specifies CAITDYSGGGRETQYF.

This clonotype showed up many times. The rearrangement links TRBV20-1 to TRBJ2-5; D is perhaps TRBD2 (5 bases). Trimming stripped 2 bases from V and 6 bases from J, with 10 bases between. Germline CDR1 DFQATT, CDR2 SNEGSKA (reference sequence). The CDR3 has 12 amino acids. The CDR3 spells CSARPFGKTQYF. CDR3 nucleotide sequence: TGCAGTGCTAGACCGTTCGGGAAGACCCAGTACTTC.

The chain carries TRBV12-3 or TRBV12-4 and TRBJ2-7, with TRBD2 identical over 13 bases. Trimming removed 4 bases from V and 2 bases from J; junction bases left unmatched: 5. CDR3 length equals 16 residues. CDR3 DNA sequence: TGTGCCAGCAGTTCCCGACTAGCGGGGGGAACCTACGAGCAGTACTTC. Its translation is CASSSRLAGGTYEQYF.

This sequence joins TRBV6-2 or TRBV6-3 and TRBJ2-2; D remains unclear. This CDR3 has 16 amino acids. Germline CDR1 reads MNHEY; CDR2 reads SVGEGT. Deletions cut 2 bases from V and 0 bases from J, with 10 bases between. For the CDR3, the DNA is TGTGCCAGCAGTTACGCGCGGCCTGCGAACACCGGGGAGCTGTTTTTT. This translates into CASSYARPANTGELFF.

This clonotype appeared a few times. V gene TRBV27 combines with J gene TRBJ1-1; D is unclear. V was cut by 2 bases and J by 4 bases, with 8 bases left in between. The CDR3 consists of 13 residues. CDR1 MNHEY and CDR2 SMNVEV come from the germline V gene (reference sequence). CDR3 in amino acids: CASSLIAATEAFF. CDR3 nucleotide sequence: TGTGCCAGCAGTTTAATCGCCGCCACTGAAGCTTTCTTT.

This clonotype was picked up one time. The genes are TRBV7-2 and TRBJ2-7; 13 nucleotides agree with TRBD2. V was clipped by 5 bases and J by 0 bases; unmatched bases: 4. There are 16 residues in the CDR3. The germline V gene encodes CDR1 SGHTA and CDR2 FQGNSA. The CDR3 nucleotides read TGTGCCAGCAGCGCGGGACTAGCGGGGATCTCCTACGAGCAGTACTTC. It encodes CASSAGLAGISYEQYF.

This clonotype has just a few counts. The chain recombines TRBV11-2 with TRBJ1-1; D might be TRBD1 (5 bases). This CDR3 spans 16 amino acids. The germline gives CDR1 SGHAT, CDR2 FQNNGV. The V gene lost 5 bases and the J gene lost 3 bases, with 19 bases spanning the gap. CDR3 DNA sequence: TGTGCCAGCAGCCCCCGGGGGGTCCAAGGGTACACTGAAGCTTTCTTT. Translation gives CASSPRGVQGYTEAFF.

This clonotype was seen a few times. The chain joins TRBV6-1 to TRBJ1-4; D remains ambiguous. CDR3 length: 14 amino acids. Germline values: CDR1 MNHNS, CDR2 SASEGT. The V end lost 6 bases, the J end lost 4 bases, and 12 bases lay between the germline ends. The chain's CDR3 is CASSPTGSNEKLFF. The CDR3 DNA is TGTGCCAGCAGCCCGACGGGTAGTAATGAAAAACTGTTTTTT.

The rearrangement uses TRBV7-6 and TRBJ2-2; D is perhaps TRBD2 (5 bases). Trimming stripped 3 bases from V and 7 bases from J, with 15 bases between. Per germline, CDR1 SGHVS and CDR2 FNYEAQ. This CDR3 has 15 amino acids. The CDR3 DNA is TGTGCCAGCAGCTTCCGAGCCGGGATCAACGGGGAGCTGTTTTTT. Residues: CASSFRAGINGELFF.

The V call is TRBV12-3 or TRBV12-4, the J call TRBJ2-2; perhaps TRBD2 as D (5 bases). Trimming left V 6 bases short and J 0 bases short, with 8 bases between. The CDR3 has 14 residues. The CDR3 sequence: CASRAGTNTGELFF. In DNA form, the CDR3 reads TGTGCCAGCAGGGCGGGTACGAACACCGGGGAGCTGTTTTTT.

This clonotype has a handful of counts. The chain couples TRBV3-1 to TRBJ2-7; D is perhaps TRBD2 (5 bases). Per germline, CDR1 LGHDT and CDR2 YNNKEL (reference sequence). V dropped 0 bases and J dropped 3 bases, with 9 bases sitting between them. This CDR3 comprises 14 residues. CDR3 sequence (DNA): TGTGCCAGCAGCCAAGAAAAGCGGAACTACGAGCAGTACTTC. The encoded protein is CASSQEKRNYEQYF.

This clonotype was detected a few times. This chain uses TRBV7-3 with TRBJ2-1; 10 nucleotides match TRBD2. The junction had 13 bases not matched to a gene; V was cut back by 5 bases and J by 12 bases. CDR1 and CDR2 (germline): SGHTA, FQGTGA. This CDR3 contains 15 residues. The CDR3 loop reads CASSTIAGGGGGQFF. In DNA form, the CDR3 reads TGTGCCAGCAGCACCATAGCGGGGGGCGGAGGTGGGCAGTTCTTC.

The sample holds a few counts of this clonotype. The rearrangement links TRBV5-1 to TRBJ2-6, with D perhaps given as TRBD1 or TRBD2 (5 bases each). V gave up 5 bases and J gave up 4 bases, with 13 bases separating them. CDR1 is SGHRS, CDR2 YFSETQ, per germline. CDR3 length: 15 residues. In DNA, the CDR3 is TGCGCCAGCAGTACCTCCGGGGACGGGGCCAACGTCCTGACTTTC. This codes for CASSTSGDGANVLTF.

This clonotype was observed a handful of times. The V and J genes are TRBV20-1 and TRBJ2-3; D may match TRBD1 or TRBD2 (5 bases each). The germline V gene encodes CDR1 DFQATT and CDR2 SNEGSKA (reference sequence). The CDR3 is 14 amino acids. Trimming left V 3 bases short and J 2 bases short, with 12 bases between. CDR3 loop: CSASGDLLTDTQYF. In nucleotides, the CDR3 is TGCAGTGCTAGCGGGGACCTTCTCACAGATACGCAGTATTTT.

This clonotype has just a few counts. CDR3 region: CASSPRVGGGTPLHF. CDR3 bases: TGTGCCAGCAGCCCCCGGGTAGGGGGCGGCACACCCCTCCACTTT. The gene calls are TRBV9 and TRBJ1-6; TRBD1 aligns across 7 bases. The CDR3 has 15 amino acids. Germline-derived CDR1 and CDR2 are SGDLS and YYNGEE. The trim removed 4 bases at V and 11 bases at J, leaving 12 bases unmatched.

This clonotype was seen more than once but under ten times. The CDR3 reads CASSQESYNEQFF. DNA of the CDR3: TGCGCCAGCAGCCAAGAGTCCTACAATGAGCAGTTCTTC. The V and J genes are TRBV4-3 and TRBJ2-1; D unclear. Trimming took off 0 bases at V and 1 base at J, with 1 base between the two ends. The CDR3 extends over 13 amino acids. Germline values: CDR1 LGHNA, CDR2 YSLEER.